A selection of T cell receptor beta chains follows, all from one sample in a study of regulatory T cells in long-lasting Graves disease. TCRdb called the multiplex PCR reads again in MiXCR, with one record for every CDR3 protein. The sample has more than 450,000 distinct CDR3 sequences, 16% seen once. These data also featured in a second study, about T cells in Graves' hyperthyroidism and ophthalmopathy.

The starting material was peripheral blood mononuclear cells (PBMCs), obtained at new diagnosis, from a patient treated with antithyroid drugs. The source of these receptors is a man aged 35-49 years with Graves disease. Each CDR3 is given with its conserved first and last residue. The D gene is left open where the match is weak. Clone size, where shown, is once, few, many, or a class for clones that have expanded.

J,D,size,V,CDR3,DNA
TRBJ2-2,TRBD2,.,TRBV6-1,CASSLPSGSGTGELFF,TGTGCCAGCAGTCTCCCAAGCGGGAGCGGAACCGGGGAGCTGTTTTTT
TRBJ2-1,TRBD2,many,TRBV12-3/TRBV12-4,CASSSSPLAGGRGEQFF,TGTGCCAGCAGTTCCTCCCCCCTAGCGGGAGGCCGTGGTGAGCAGTTCTTC
TRBJ2-3,.,many,TRBV12-3/TRBV12-4,CASSFRGIFSTDTQYF,TGTGCCAGCAGTTTTAGGGGAATTTTTAGCACAGATACGCAGTATTTT
TRBJ2-7,.,many,TRBV12-3/TRBV12-4,CASSFVGSRTYEQYF,TGTGCCAGCAGTTTTGTGGGGAGTCGGACCTACGAGCAGTACTTC
TRBJ2-2,.,few,TRBV6-5,CASSYNGVTAGELFF,TGTGCCAGCAGTTACAACGGGGTGACGGCCGGGGAGCTGTTTTTT
TRBJ2-3,.,many,TRBV28,CASSSSGLGTDTQYF,TGTGCCAGCAGTTCATCTGGGTTGGGCACAGATACGCAGTATTTT
TRBJ2-5,.,many,TRBV20-1,CSARSPGGRYQETQYF,TGCAGTGCTAGATCACCAGGGGGGAGGTACCAAGAGACCCAGTACTTC
TRBJ2-7,.,.,TRBV19,CASSAGTLYNEQYF,TGTGCCAGTAGTGCCGGGACACTTTACAACGAGCAGTACTTC
TRBJ2-1,.,many,TRBV6-2/TRBV6-3,CASSTPKGGFHNEQFF,TGTGCCAGCAGTACCCCCAAGGGGGGCTTCCACAATGAGCAGTTCTTC
TRBJ2-3,.,once,TRBV6-1,CASSHRDRTPDTQYF,TGTGCCAGCAGTCACCGGGACCGAACCCCAGATACGCAGTATTTT
TRBJ2-1,TRBD2,many,TRBV12-3/TRBV12-4,CASSPLAGGPNEQFF,TGTGCCAGCAGCCCCCTAGCGGGAGGGCCTAATGAGCAGTTCTTC
TRBJ2-7,TRBD2,many,TRBV29-1,CSVDTSGRGEQYF,TGCAGCGTCGATACTAGCGGGAGGGGCGAGCAGTACTTC
TRBJ2-7,.,many,TRBV2,CASSVDERDGYYEQYF,TGTGCCAGCAGCGTAGATGAACGGGACGGGTACTACGAGCAGTACTTC
TRBJ1-1,TRBD1,many,TRBV5-1,CASSLADWGDRMNTEAFF,TGCGCCAGCAGCTTGGCCGACTGGGGGGACAGAATGAACACTGAAGCTTTCTTT
TRBJ1-5,.,few,TRBV27,CASSLFTRGPQHF,TGTGCCAGCAGTTTATTCACCAGGGGGCCCCAGCATTTT
TRBJ2-1,TRBD2,many,TRBV6-2/TRBV6-3,CASSFGLAASNEQFF,TGTGCCAGCAGTTTCGGACTAGCGGCATCCAATGAGCAGTTCTTC
TRBJ2-1,TRBD2,many,TRBV5-1,CASSFGLAGGGRSGEQFF,TGCGCCAGCAGCTTCGGACTAGCGGGAGGTGGTAGAAGTGGTGAGCAGTTCTTC
TRBJ2-7,.,few,TRBV20-1,CSASSSRDSYEQYF,TGCAGTGCTAGTTCATCCAGAGACTCCTACGAGCAGTACTTC
TRBJ2-1,TRBD2,few,TRBV20-1,CSAKRLAGGYNEQFF,TGCAGTGCTAAACGACTAGCGGGAGGCTACAATGAGCAGTTCTTC
TRBJ2-3,.,.,TRBV10-3,CAIRKGSESTDTQYF,TGTGCCATCAGGAAGGGGAGCGAAAGCACAGATACGCAGTATTTT
TRBJ2-3,TRBD2,.,TRBV27,CASSPRLARSTDTQYF,TGTGCCAGCAGTCCCAGACTAGCCCGGAGCACAGATACGCAGTATTTT
TRBJ1-1,.,many,TRBV20-1,CRVLQTENTEAFF,TGCAGGGTACTTCAAACAGAGAACACTGAAGCTTTCTTT
TRBJ2-7,TRBD2,.,TRBV20-1,CSASEAGAEQYF,TGCAGTGCTAGTGAGGCGGGAGCCGAGCAGTACTTC
TRBJ2-7,TRBD1,many,TRBV2,CASSRTGPSYEQYF,TGTGCCAGCAGCAGGACAGGGCCATCCTACGAGCAGTACTTC
TRBJ2-1,TRBD2,.,TRBV24-1,CATSDLRAGAFNGQFF,TGTGCCACCAGTGATTTGCGGGCGGGAGCCTTTAATGGGCAGTTCTTC
TRBJ2-2,TRBD1,.,TRBV27,CASATGAINTGELFF,TGTGCCAGCGCGACAGGGGCCATAAACACCGGGGAGCTGTTTTTT
TRBJ1-1,.,many,TRBV14,CASSQEPNTEAFF,TGTGCCAGCAGCCAAGAGCCTAACACTGAAGCTTTCTTT
TRBJ1-5,TRBD1,few,TRBV6-2/TRBV6-3,CASSGGTGANQPQHF,TGTGCCAGCAGTGGAGGGACAGGGGCTAATCAGCCCCAGCATTTT
TRBJ2-7,.,many,TRBV5-1,CASSLAPPSYEQYF,TGCGCCAGCAGCTTGGCGCCTCCTTCCTACGAGCAGTACTTC
TRBJ1-2,TRBD1,many,TRBV7-9,CASSLRSDRNYGYTF,TGTGCCAGCAGCTTACGTTCGGACAGGAACTATGGCTACACCTTC
TRBJ1-2,.,.,TRBV19,CASSTTKGGYTF,TGTGCCAGTAGTACAACCAAGGGCGGCTACACCTTC
TRBJ2-2,.,.,TRBV4-1,CASSQERGRFDAGELFF,TGCGCCAGCAGCCAAGAGAGGGGACGGTTTGACGCCGGGGAGCTGTTTTTT
TRBJ2-7,TRBD1,.,TRBV4-1,CASSREGGASYEQYF,TGCGCCAGCAGCCGAGAAGGGGGCGCCTCCTACGAGCAGTACTTC
TRBJ2-3,TRBD1,many,TRBV7-6,CASSPQGATTDTQYF,TGTGCCAGCAGCCCGCAGGGGGCGACCACAGATACGCAGTATTTT
TRBJ2-7,TRBD2,few,TRBV20-1,CSARGRLAGGEQYF,TGCAGTGCTAGAGGCCGACTAGCGGGAGGCGAGCAGTACTTC
TRBJ2-3,.,many,TRBV20-1,CSARFPGRREINTQYF,TGCAGTGCTAGATTTCCGGGACGGCGCGAGATTAATACGCAGTATTTT
TRBJ2-6,.,many,TRBV11-3,CASSLETGANVLTF,TGTGCCAGCAGCTTAGAGACCGGGGCCAACGTCCTGACTTTC